This T cell receptor (beta chain) derives from a study of low-dose radiotherapy and immunotherapy resistance in tumors. This CDR3 is built from 13 residues. CDR1 SGHTA and CDR2 FQGNSA come from the germline V gene. With V trimmed by 5 bases and J by 12 bases, 10 bases remained unmatched. Time point described: before trial treatment. This clonotype has a count of ten or more. First-strand cDNA used TRAV- and TRBV-specific primers, covering alpha and beta chains. TCR amplification involved 15 to 25 PCR cycles with a constant-region primer and V-primer adapter. TCRdb processed the reads anew with MiXCR; each CDR3 protein has one entry. In the table there are 60,000 to 90,000 distinct CDR3 sequences, 31% of which are singletons.

The J gene is TRBJ2-7, the V gene TRBV7-2; TRBD2 agrees at 10 bases. The clonotype originates from a female donor with ovarian cancer. Sequences were derived from PBMCs, sampled before treatment. The CDR3 DNA sequence: TGTGCCAGCAGCCCCTTTGCTAGCGGGGGTCTGTACTTC. This translates into CASSPFASGGLYF.